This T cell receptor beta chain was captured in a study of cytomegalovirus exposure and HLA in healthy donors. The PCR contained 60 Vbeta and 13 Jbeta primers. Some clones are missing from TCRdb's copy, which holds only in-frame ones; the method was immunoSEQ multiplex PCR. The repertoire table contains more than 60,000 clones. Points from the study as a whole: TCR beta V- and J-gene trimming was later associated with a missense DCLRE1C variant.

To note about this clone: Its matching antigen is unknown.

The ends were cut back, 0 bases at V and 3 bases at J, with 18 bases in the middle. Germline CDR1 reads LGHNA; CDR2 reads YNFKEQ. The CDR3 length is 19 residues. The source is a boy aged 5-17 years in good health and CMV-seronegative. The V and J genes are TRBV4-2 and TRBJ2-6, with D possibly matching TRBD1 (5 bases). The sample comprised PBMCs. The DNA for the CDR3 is TGTGCCAGCAGCCAAGAAACCCGACTGCTAGGGGATGGGGCCAACGTCCTGACTTTC. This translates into CASSQETRLLGDGANVLTF.